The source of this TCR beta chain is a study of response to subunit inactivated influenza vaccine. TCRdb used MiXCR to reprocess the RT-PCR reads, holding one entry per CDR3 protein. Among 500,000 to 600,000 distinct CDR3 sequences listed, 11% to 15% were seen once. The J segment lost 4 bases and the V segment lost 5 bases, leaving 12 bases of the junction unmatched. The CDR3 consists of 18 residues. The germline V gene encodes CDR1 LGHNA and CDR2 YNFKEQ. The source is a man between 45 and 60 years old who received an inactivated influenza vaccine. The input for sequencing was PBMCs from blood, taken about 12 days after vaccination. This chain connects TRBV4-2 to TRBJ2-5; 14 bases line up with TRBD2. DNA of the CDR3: TGTGCCAGCAGCAGAACCCCGGGACTAGCGGGAGATAGAGAGACCCAGTACTTC. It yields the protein CASSRTPGLAGDRETQYF.